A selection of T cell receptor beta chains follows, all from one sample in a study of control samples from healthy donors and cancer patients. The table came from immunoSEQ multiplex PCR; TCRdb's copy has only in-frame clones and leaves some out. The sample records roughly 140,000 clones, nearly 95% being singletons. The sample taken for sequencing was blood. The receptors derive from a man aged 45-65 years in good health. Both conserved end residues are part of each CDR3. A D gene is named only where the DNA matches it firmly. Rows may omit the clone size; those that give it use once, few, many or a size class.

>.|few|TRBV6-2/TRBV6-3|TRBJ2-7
TGTGCCAGCAACCCCTCAGGACTATATTACGAGCAGTACTTC
CASNPSGLYYEQYF
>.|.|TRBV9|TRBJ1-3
TGTGCCAGCAGCGTAGATTCAGGGGCTGGAAACACCATATATTTT
CASSVDSGAGNTIYF
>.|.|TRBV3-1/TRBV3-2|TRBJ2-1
TGTGCCAGCAGCCAAGAAAGGATCCTGGTTGGTAATGAGCAGTTCTTC
CASSQERILVGNEQFF
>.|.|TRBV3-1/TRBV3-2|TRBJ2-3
TGTGCCAGCAGCCAAGAGCTAAGGCTTACAGATACGCAGTATTTT
CASSQELRLTDTQYF
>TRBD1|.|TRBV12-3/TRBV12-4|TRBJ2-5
TGTGCCAGCAGTTTTGCAGGGGGTGAGACCCAGTACTTC
CASSFAGGETQYF
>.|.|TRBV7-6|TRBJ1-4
TGTGCCAGCAGCCCGGGACTGGAGGCAACTAATGAAAAACTGTTTTTT
CASSPGLEATNEKLFF
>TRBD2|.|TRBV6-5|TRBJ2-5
TGTGCCAGCAGTTACTCGATGGGGGGGAAACAAGAGACCCAGTACTTC
CASSYSMGGKQETQYF
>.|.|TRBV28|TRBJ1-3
TGTGCCAGCACCCTACCACGTTGGGGGACTTCTGGAAACACCATATATTTT
CASTLPRWGTSGNTIYF
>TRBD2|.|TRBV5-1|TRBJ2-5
TGCGCCAGCAGCTTAGGGACTAGCGGGAGAGAGACCCAGTACTTC
CASSLGTSGRETQYF
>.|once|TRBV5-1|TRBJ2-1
TGCGCCAGCAGCCCGAGGACGGTCGCGGGTGAGCAGTTCTTC
CASSPRTVAGEQFF
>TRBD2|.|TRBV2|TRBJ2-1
TGTGCCAGCAGTCCTCTAGCGGGAGGGCCATTTGAGCAGTTCTTC
CASSPLAGGPFEQFF
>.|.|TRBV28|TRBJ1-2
TGTGCCAGCAGTTTAGGAGGGGGTGCCTATGGCTACACCTTC
CASSLGGGAYGYTF
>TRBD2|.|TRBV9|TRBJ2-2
TGTGCCAGCAGCGGGACTAGCGGGAGCCACTTCACCGGGGAGCTGTTTTTT
CASSGTSGSHFTGELFF
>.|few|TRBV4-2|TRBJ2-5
TGTGCCAGCAGCCGAGAAGAGACCCAGTACTTC
CASSREETQYF
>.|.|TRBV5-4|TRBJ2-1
TGTGCCAGCAGCCCCCAGGGGGGTAATGAGCAGTTCTTC
CASSPQGGNEQFF
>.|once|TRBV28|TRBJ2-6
TGTGCCACCATGGCAGGGGCCCCCAACGTCCTGACTTTC
CATMAGAPNVLTF
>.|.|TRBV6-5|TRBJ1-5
TGTGCCAGCATTCTTGAGGGTAATCAGCCCCAGCATTTT
CASILEGNQPQHF
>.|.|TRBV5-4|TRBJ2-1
TGTGCCAGCAGCTTCTCGCCTTACAATGAGCAGTTCTTC
CASSFSPYNEQFF
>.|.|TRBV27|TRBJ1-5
TGTGCCAGCAGTTTAAAGGGCCGCAGCAATCAGCCCCAGCATTTT
CASSLKGRSNQPQHF
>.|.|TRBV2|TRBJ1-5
TGTGCCAGCAGTGCAGGGACCAGCAATCAGCCCCAGCATTTT
CASSAGTSNQPQHF
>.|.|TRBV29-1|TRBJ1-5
TGCAGCGTTAGGGCAGGAGGGAATCAGCCCCAGCATTTT
CSVRAGGNQPQHF
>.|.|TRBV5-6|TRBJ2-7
TGTGCCAGCAGCCCAGGGTCCACCTACGAGCAGTACTTC
CASSPGSTYEQYF
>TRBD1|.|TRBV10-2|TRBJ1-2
TGCGCCAGCAGTGAATTACAGGGGCGTCGGGATGGCTACACCTTC
CASSELQGRRDGYTF
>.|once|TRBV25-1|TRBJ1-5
TGTGCCAGCAGTCGACGCAGGGGACGCAATCAGCCCCAGCATTTT
CASSRRRGRNQPQHF
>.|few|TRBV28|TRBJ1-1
TGTGCCAGCAGTTCCGCCGGGACGGCGAACACTGAAGCTTTCTTT
CASSSAGTANTEAFF
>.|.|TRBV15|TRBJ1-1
TGTGCCACCAGCAGCAGGGGACGAACCCGGCACCAAAAAGCTTTCTTT
CATSSRGRTRHQKAFF
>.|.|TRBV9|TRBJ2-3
TGTGCCAGCAGCGTAGGAGGGACCACAGATACGCAGTATTTT
CASSVGGTTDTQYF
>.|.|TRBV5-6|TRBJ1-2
TGTGCCAGCAGCTTGGGAGGGTTTGTCGATGGCTACACCTTC
CASSLGGFVDGYTF
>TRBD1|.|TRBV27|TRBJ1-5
TGTGCCAGCAGTCCAACGACAGGGTCCAGTAGTAATCAGCCCCAGCATTTT
CASSPTTGSSSNQPQHF
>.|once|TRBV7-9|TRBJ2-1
TGTGCCAGCAGCCCATCGCCGAGGGCAGGTAATGAGCAGTTCTTC
CASSPSPRAGNEQFF
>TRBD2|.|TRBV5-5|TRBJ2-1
TGTGCCAGCAGCTTAAAGGGACTAGCTGGAAGCTCCTACAATGAGCAGTTCTTC
CASSLKGLAGSSYNEQFF
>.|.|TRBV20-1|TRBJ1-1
TGCAGTGTTGCCGGGACGGCGACGGCTTTCTTT
CSVAGTATAFF
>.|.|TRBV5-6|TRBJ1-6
TGTGCCAGCAAGGTTCAAGGTTCACCCCTCCACTTT
CASKVQGSPLHF
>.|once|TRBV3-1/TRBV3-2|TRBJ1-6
TGTGCCAGCAGCCAAGTGAACAACAATTCACCCCTCCACTTT
CASSQVNNNSPLHF
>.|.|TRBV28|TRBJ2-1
TGTGCCAGCAGTTTTTGGGCCCGGAGCTCCTACAATGAGCAGTTCTTC
CASSFWARSSYNEQFF
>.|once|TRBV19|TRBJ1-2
TGTGCCAGTAGGGCGAACAGGGAAAGGGATGGCTACACCTTC
CASRANRERDGYTF
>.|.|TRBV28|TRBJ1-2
TGTGCCAGCAGCTTGGGGGGGCGCGACTATGGCTACACCTTC
CASSLGGRDYGYTF
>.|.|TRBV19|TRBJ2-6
TGTGCCAGTAGTGCCCAACAGGGAGGTGGGGCCAACGTCCTGACTTTC
CASSAQQGGGANVLTF
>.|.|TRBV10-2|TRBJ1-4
TGCGCCAGCAGTGAACATTTTCGAGAAAAACTGTTTTTT
CASSEHFREKLFF
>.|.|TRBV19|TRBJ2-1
TGTGCCAGTAGTATTAGAGGTTACAATGAGCAGTTCTTC
CASSIRGYNEQFF
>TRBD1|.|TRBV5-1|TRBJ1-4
TGCGCCAGCAGCCTGGGACAGTTGAATGAAAAACTGTTTTTT
CASSLGQLNEKLFF
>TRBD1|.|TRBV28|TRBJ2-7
TGTGCCAGCAGCTCAGGACAGGGTTACGAGCAGTACTTC
CASSSGQGYEQYF
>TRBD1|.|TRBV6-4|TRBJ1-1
TGTGCCAGCAGTGACCGGGACAGGGAAGAAGAGTACGGGAACACTGAAGCTTTCTTT
CASSDRDREEEYGNTEAFF
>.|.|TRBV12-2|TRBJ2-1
TGTGCAAGTCGCCCAGTCGGGACGGGAGGGGTGATGAATGAGCAGTTCTTC
CASRPVGTGGVMNEQFF
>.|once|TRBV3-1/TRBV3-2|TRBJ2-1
TGTGCCAGCAGCCAGGCTCCGGGGGCCTATGAGCAGTTCTTC
CASSQAPGAYEQFF
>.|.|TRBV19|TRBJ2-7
TGTGCCAGTAGTATTCGTACAGGGCCCTACGAGCAGTACTTC
CASSIRTGPYEQYF
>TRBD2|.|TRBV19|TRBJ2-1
TGTGCCAGTAGTAGGATAGCGGGAGGTGACTACAATGAGCAGTTCTTC
CASSRIAGGDYNEQFF
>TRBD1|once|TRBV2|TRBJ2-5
TGTGCCAGCAGATGGGGGACAGGGGGCGAGGAGACCCAGTACTTC
CASRWGTGGEETQYF
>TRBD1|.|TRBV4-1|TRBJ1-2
TGCGCCAGCAGCCCGACAGGGGGCGGTGTGTATGGCTACACCTTC
CASSPTGGGVYGYTF
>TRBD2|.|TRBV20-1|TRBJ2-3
TGCAGTGCTAGTCCCGCGGGAGGGACAGATACGCAGTATTTT
CSASPAGGTDTQYF